The 9 T cell receptor beta chains presented below share a single source sample, sequenced in a study of lymphopenia after photon versus proton radiotherapy. Measured with immunoSEQ multiplex PCR; TCRdb has only the in-frame clones, and not every one. Of around 50,000 clones detected, roughly 84% appear once; the ten largest clones hold around 1.9%. The sample was peripheral blood, taken from a patient treated with proton-based radiotherapy. These TCRs come from a man aged 60 to 69 with pancreatic cancer.

Comments on this clone: Other DNA sequences in the same sample also yield this CDR3. The chain carries TRBV6-1 and TRBJ2-2; 7 nucleotides match TRBD1. J lost 7 bases, V lost 3 bases, and 8 bases had no gene match. Germline lookup yields CDR1 MNHNS and CDR2 SASEGT. This CDR3 comprises 15 residues. The chain's CDR3 is CASSEGRGRDGELFF. The CDR3 DNA is TGTGCCAGCAGTGAGGGTAGGGGGCGCGACGGGGAGCTGTTTTTT.

The gene calls are TRBV4-1 and TRBJ1-2; weak D call: TRBD1 (5 bases). Trimming stripped 1 base from V and 0 bases from J, with 6 bases between. In germline, CDR1 is MGHRA, CDR2 YSYEKL. This CDR3 is built from 14 residues. In nucleotides, the CDR3 is TGCGCCAGCAGCCAAGGAGGGGCTAACTATGGCTACACCTTC. It translates to CASSQGGANYGYTF.

The chain combines TRBV29-1 with TRBJ1-2; 7 bases align to TRBD1. Per germline, CDR1 SQVTM and CDR2 ANQGSEA. The junction had 10 bases not matched to a gene; V was cut back by 2 bases and J by 4 bases. CDR3 length: 15 amino acids. CDR3 loop: CSVERTPGGFYGYTF. For the CDR3, the DNA is TGCAGCGTTGAAAGGACCCCAGGGGGGTTCTATGGCTACACCTTC.

The chain links TRBV4-2 to TRBJ2-5; D uncertain. Judging by the DNA end, TRBJ2-7 fits better; the J call may be wrong. CDR3 length: 15 amino acids. Germline assignment: CDR1 LGHNA and CDR2 YNFKEQ. DNA for the CDR3: TGTGCCAGCAGCCAAGATGAGAGGAACTCCTACGAGCAGTACTTC. It is translated as CASSQDERNSYEQYF.

The gene calls are TRBV7-9 and TRBJ1-1; no reliable D call. This CDR3 region has 16 residues. CDR1 and CDR2 (germline): SEHNR, FQNEAQ (reference sequence). V was cut by 5 bases and J by 0 bases, with 16 bases left in between. The CDR3 region is CASSRRRRSLNTEAFF. The CDR3 DNA reads as TGTGCCAGCAGCCGGAGACGGCGGAGCCTGAACACTGAAGCTTTCTTT.

The chain links TRBV4-3 to TRBJ1-6; no clear D gene. Trimming stripped 0 bases from V and 6 bases from J, with 9 bases between. Germline V gives CDR1 LGHNA, CDR2 YSLEER. This CDR3 has 15 residues. The CDR3 region is CASSQDPTTNSPLHF. CDR3 nucleotide sequence: TGCGCCAGCAGCCAAGACCCAACTACTAATTCACCCCTCCACTTT.

This sequence joins TRBV30 and TRBJ2-3, with D uncertain. The germline V gene has CDR1 GTSNPN and CDR2 SVGIG (reference sequence). This CDR3 contains 13 residues. V lost 3 bases and J 0 bases, leaving 7 bases between the germline ends. Written as DNA, the CDR3 is TGTGCCTGGAGCCCCATTAGCACAGATACGCAGTATTTT. Protein sequence: CAWSPISTDTQYF.

This rearrangement joins TRBV19 to TRBJ2-3, with D maybe TRBD2 (5 bases). Germline V lookup: CDR1 LNHDA, CDR2 SQIVND (reference sequence). The CDR3 is made up of 15 amino acids. Trimming cost V 7 bases and J 1 base, with 15 bases left between them. CDR3 nucleotide sequence: TGTGCCAGTACCCCTGGGAGCCCGGGCACAGATACGCAGTATTTT. Translation gives CASTPGSPGTDTQYF.

The V and J genes are TRBV27 and TRBJ2-3; maybe TRBD2 (6 bases). The CDR3 length is 16 residues. The germline V gene encodes CDR1 MNHEY and CDR2 SMNVEV (reference sequence). The V end lost 6 bases, the J end lost 0 bases, and 16 bases lay between the germline ends. CDR3 in amino acids: CASRPFYGRSTDTQYF. In DNA, the CDR3 is TGTGCCAGCAGGCCCTTTTACGGGAGAAGCACAGATACGCAGTATTTT.